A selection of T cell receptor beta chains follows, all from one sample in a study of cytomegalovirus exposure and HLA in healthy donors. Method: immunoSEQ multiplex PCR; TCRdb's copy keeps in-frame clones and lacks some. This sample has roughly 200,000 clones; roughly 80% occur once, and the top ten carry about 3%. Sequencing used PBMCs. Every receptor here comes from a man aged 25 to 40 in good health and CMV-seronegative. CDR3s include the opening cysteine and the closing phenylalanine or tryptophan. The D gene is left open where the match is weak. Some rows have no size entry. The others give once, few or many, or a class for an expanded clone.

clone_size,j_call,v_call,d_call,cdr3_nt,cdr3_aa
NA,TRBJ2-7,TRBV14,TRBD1,TGTGCCAGCAGCCCTTTTTCCCCGGGACAGGGAAGTGTGAGGCAGTACTTC,CASSPFSPGQGSVRQYF
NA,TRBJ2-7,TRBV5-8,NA,TGTGCCAGCAGCTTAGATTCCGGGACTCTTTACGAGCAGTACTTC,CASSLDSGTLYEQYF
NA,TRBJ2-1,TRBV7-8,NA,TGTGCCAGCAGCTTAACTGTTGTCGATCCGTTCTTC,CASSLTVVDPFF
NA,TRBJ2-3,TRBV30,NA,TGTGCCTGGAGTGCCGGCGGGACCATCGGGACTAGCACAGATACGCAGTATTTT,CAWSAGGTIGTSTDTQYF
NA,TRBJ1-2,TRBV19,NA,TGTGCCAGTAGTATGGGGGGGAACGATGGCTACACCTTC,CASSMGGNDGYTF
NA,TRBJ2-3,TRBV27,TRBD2,TGTGCCAGCAGTCCCAGACTAGCGGGGGGGCTGAATACGCAGTATTTT,CASSPRLAGGLNTQYF
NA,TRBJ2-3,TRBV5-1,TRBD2,TGCGCCAGCAGCTTAACTAGCGGGGGGGCAGGTACGCAGTATTTT,CASSLTSGGAGTQYF
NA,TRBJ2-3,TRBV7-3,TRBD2,TGTGCCAGCAGCTCATCCACTAGCGGGGGGCCGTATTTT,CASSSSTSGGPYF
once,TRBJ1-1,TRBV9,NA,TGTGCCAGCAGCGCCCCCCGGGGAGGGACCAACACTGAAGCTTTCTTT,CASSAPRGGTNTEAFF
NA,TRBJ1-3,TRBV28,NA,TGTGCCAGCAGTCCCGACAGCTCTGGAAACACCATATATTTT,CASSPDSSGNTIYF
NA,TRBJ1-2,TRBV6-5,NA,TGTGCCAGCAGTTACGGGGAGGGCGGCTACACCTTC,CASSYGEGGYTF
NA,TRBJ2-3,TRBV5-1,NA,TGCGCCAGCACTCCAGATTCGGGGAGCGCCAGCACAGATACGCAGTATTTT,CASTPDSGSASTDTQYF
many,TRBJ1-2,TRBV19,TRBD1,TGTGCCAGTAGTGAGCTGGGGACAGACTATGGCTACACCTTC,CASSELGTDYGYTF
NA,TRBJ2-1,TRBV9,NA,TGTGCCAGCAGCTCCAGACCCTCCGGGACCTACAATGAGCAGTTCTTC,CASSSRPSGTYNEQFF
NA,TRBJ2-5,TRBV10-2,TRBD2,TGCGCCAGCACCCAGGGACTAGCGGGGGCCGGAGAGACCCAGTACTTC,CASTQGLAGAGETQYF
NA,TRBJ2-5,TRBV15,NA,TGTGCCACCAGCAGAGTTATTGAGGAGACCCAGTACTTC,CATSRVIEETQYF
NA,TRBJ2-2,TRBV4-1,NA,TGCGCCAGCAGTGTGACTATAACGGGGGAGCTGTTTTTT,CASSVTITGELFF
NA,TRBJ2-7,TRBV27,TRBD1,TGTGCCAGCAGTTCGGCAGGGGGTTTCGAGCAGTACTTC,CASSSAGGFEQYF
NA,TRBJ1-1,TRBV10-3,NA,TGTGCCATCCGGGATATGGGGGGAAGGACTGAAGCTTTCTTT,CAIRDMGGRTEAFF
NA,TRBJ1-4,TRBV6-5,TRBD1,TGTGCCAGCAGTTACTCGACAGGGGGTGAAAAACTGTTTTTT,CASSYSTGGEKLFF
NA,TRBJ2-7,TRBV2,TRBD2,TGTGCCAGCAGTGAGTATACTAGCGTGGTCGCCGAGCAGTACTTC,CASSEYTSVVAEQYF
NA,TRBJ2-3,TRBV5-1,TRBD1,TGCGCCAGCAGCCCTGGGACAGGTAATCGGTATACAGATACGCAGTATTTT,CASSPGTGNRYTDTQYF
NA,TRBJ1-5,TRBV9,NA,TGTGCCAGCACCCCTGGACAGTTCACCAATCAGCCCCAGCATTTT,CASTPGQFTNQPQHF
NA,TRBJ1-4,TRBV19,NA,TGTGCCAGTAGTGGAACAGGGAGGGCAACTAATGAAAAACTGTTTTTT,CASSGTGRATNEKLFF
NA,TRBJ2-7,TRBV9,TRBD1,TGTGCCAGCAGCGGGGACAGGGGCTTTTCCTACGAGCAGTACTTC,CASSGDRGFSYEQYF
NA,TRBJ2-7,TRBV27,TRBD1,TGTGCCAGCAGTTTATCGAGGGACAGGGCCTACGAGCAGTACTTC,CASSLSRDRAYEQYF
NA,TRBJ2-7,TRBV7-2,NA,TGTGCCAGCAGCATCCCGGGAGTTAGCTCCTACGAGCAGTACTTC,CASSIPGVSSYEQYF
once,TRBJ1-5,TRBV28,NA,TGTGCCAGCACCGTCGAGGGGGTAAATCAGCCCCAGCATTTT,CASTVEGVNQPQHF
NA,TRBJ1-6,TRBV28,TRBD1,TGTGCCAGCAGGTCAACAGGGGGATTTTCACCCCTCCACTTT,CASRSTGGFSPLHF
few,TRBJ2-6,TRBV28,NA,TGTGCCAGCAGTTTTGAGTCTGGGGCCAACGTCCTGACTTTC,CASSFESGANVLTF
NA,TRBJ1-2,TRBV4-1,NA,TGCGCCAGCAGCCAAGATCATGACAGTCTCTATGGCTACACCTTC,CASSQDHDSLYGYTF
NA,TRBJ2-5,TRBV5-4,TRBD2,TGTGCCAGCAGCCCCGGACTAGCGGGGGGGCTAGGAGAGACCCAGTACTTC,CASSPGLAGGLGETQYF
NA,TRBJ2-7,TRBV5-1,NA,TGCGCCAGCAGCTTGTTCCCGAGCTCCTACGAGCAGTACTTC,CASSLFPSSYEQYF
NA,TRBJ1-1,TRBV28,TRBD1,TGTGCCAGCAGATCAGGGGGTGTAAGTAGGACTGAAGCTTTCTTT,CASRSGGVSRTEAFF
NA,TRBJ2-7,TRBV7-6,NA,TGTGCCAGCAGCCGAACAGACAGGTCCTACGAGCAGTACTTC,CASSRTDRSYEQYF
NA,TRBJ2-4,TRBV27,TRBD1,TGTGCCAGCAGTTTGAATCTGCGGACAGGGGGAAACATTCAGTACTTC,CASSLNLRTGGNIQYF
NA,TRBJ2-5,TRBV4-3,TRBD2,TGCGCCAGCAGCAGGGGGTTAGCGGGGGGGGAGACCCAGTACTTC,CASSRGLAGGETQYF
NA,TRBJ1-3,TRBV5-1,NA,TGCGCCAGCAGCCTCATTGACAGTACGTCTGGAAACACCATATATTTT,CASSLIDSTSGNTIYF
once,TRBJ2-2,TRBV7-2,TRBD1,TGTGCCAGCAGGCCCGACAGGGGGACCGGGGAGCTGTTTTTT,CASRPDRGTGELFF
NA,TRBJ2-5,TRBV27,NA,TGTGCCAGCAGTTCACTCTCGGACTCACCCTGGGAGACCCAGTACTTC,CASSSLSDSPWETQYF
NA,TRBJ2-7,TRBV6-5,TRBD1,TGTGCCAGCAGTTCCCCGGGACAGAACTACGAGCAGTACTTC,CASSSPGQNYEQYF
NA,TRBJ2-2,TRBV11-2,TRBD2,TGTGCCAGCAGCTTAGGGCTTCGGGGGGGCCGTAGGACCGGGGAGCTGTTTTTT,CASSLGLRGGRRTGELFF